A single sample gave rise to the 5 T cell receptor beta chains below, sequenced in a study of blood T cell repertoires in COVID-19. The table came from immunoSEQ multiplex PCR; TCRdb's copy has only in-frame clones and leaves some out. The sample records fewer than 100,000 clones, approximately 85% being singletons. The sample taken for sequencing was peripheral blood. The source is a man aged 60 to 69 with acute or convalescent COVID-19.

This sequence joins TRBV27 and TRBJ2-6; D might be TRBD2 (6 bases). Germline assignment: CDR1 MNHEY and CDR2 SMNVEV (reference sequence). The CDR3 contains 15 residues. V was cut by 3 bases and J by 2 bases, with 8 bases left in between. The DNA of the CDR3 is TGTGCCAGCAGTTTCTCGGGGGCTGGGGCCAACGTCCTGACTTTC. Protein: CASSFSGAGANVLTF.

The chain recombines TRBV5-1 with TRBJ1-6; 7 bases match TRBD1. Unmatched junction bases numbered 4, after V lost 4 bases and J lost 0 bases. CDR3 size: 16 residues. Germline V gene sequence: CDR1 SGHRS, CDR2 YFSETQ. CDR3 nucleotides: TGCGCCAGCAGCCCGGACAGGACCTCCTATAATTCACCCCTCCACTTT. Residues: CASSPDRTSYNSPLHF.

The chain joins TRBV5-1 to TRBJ1-1; D ambiguous. The CDR3 is 15 residues long. Germline CDR1 and CDR2: SGHRS and YFSETQ. Trimming stripped 0 bases from V and 1 base from J, with 10 bases between. Here the CDR3 DNA reads TGCGCCAGCAGCTTGGGGGAGGGAACGAACACTGAAGCTTTCTTT. Translating it yields CASSLGEGTNTEAFF. Full variable domain (outside the CDR3, taken from reference TRBV5-1 and TRBJ1-1): KAGVTQTPRYLIKTRGQQVTLSCSPISGHRSVSWYQQTPGQGLQFLFEYFSETQRNKGNFPGRFSGRQFSNSRSEMNVSTLELGDSALYLCASSLGEGTNTEAFFGQGTRLTVV.

The rearrangement joins TRBV9 to TRBJ2-3, with D uncertain. CDR3 length: 16 residues. Trimming removed 0 bases from V and 5 bases from J, with 16 bases in between. From germline, CDR1 is SGDLS and CDR2 YYNGEE. For the CDR3, the DNA is TGTGCCAGCAGCGTAGCTACAAGTTACAGAAGAGATACGCAGTATTTT. Amino acid sequence: CASSVATSYRRDTQYF.

The table lists this clone with a count of one. This chain joins TRBV3-1 (or the pseudogene TRBV3-2) and TRBJ1-1; weak D call: TRBD1 (5 bases). Trimming took 5 bases from V and 1 from J, leaving 11 bases between them. The CDR3 has 14 residues. Germline CDR1 reads LGHDT; CDR2 reads YNNKEL (reference sequence). This chain's CDR3 is CASSEGRTNTEAFF. The CDR3 DNA reads as TGTGCCAGCAGCGAGGGGAGGACGAACACTGAAGCTTTCTTT.